This record covers a single TCR beta chain. Data came from immunoSEQ multiplex PCR; TCRdb stores just in-frame clones and leaves some out. The table lists 160,000 or so clones, about 79% of them singletons. The sample originates from a study of blood T cell repertoires in COVID-19. Turning to the study itself: Collection of acute and convalescent COVID-19 samples took place in the United States, Italy and Spain. Sample material is recorded as cDNA or gDNA derived from T cells, B-cell-depleted T cells, or PBMCs.

Germline assignment: CDR1 SGHTA and CDR2 FQGNSA. The V gene lost 2 bases and the J gene lost 0 bases, with 7 bases spanning the gap. The CDR3 covers 14 residues. The clonotype comes from a woman between 45 and 65 years old with acute or convalescent COVID-19. V usage is TRBV7-2 and J usage is TRBJ1-1; D is ambiguous. Sequenced sample: peripheral blood. The CDR3 nucleotides read TGTGCCAGCAGCTTACATGGCATGAACACTGAAGCTTTCTTT. The encoded protein is CASSLHGMNTEAFF.